The rows below give T cell receptor beta chains drawn from one sample of a study of blood T cell repertoires in COVID-19. Produced via immunoSEQ multiplex PCR; TCRdb's table is partial and in-frame only. The table records fewer than 200,000 clones, 84% of them present only once. Sequenced: peripheral blood. The receptors come from an elderly woman with COVID-19, enrolled during active disease. Each CDR3 is given with its conserved first and last residue. D genes are given only for firm matches. Expanded clones are given a class, and other clones once, few, many or no size at all.

clone size	V gene	J gene	D gene	CDR3 protein	CDR3 DNA
NA	TRBV5-1	TRBJ1-5	NA	CASRTPAGRLNQPQHF	TGCGCCAGCAGGACCCCGGCAGGGCGTCTCAATCAGCCCCAGCATTTT
NA	TRBV25-1	TRBJ2-7	NA	CASSEFGSSYEQYF	TGTGCCAGCAGTGAATTTGGGAGCTCCTACGAGCAGTACTTC
NA	TRBV7-9	TRBJ1-5	NA	CASSLMTDQVSPQHF	TGTGCCAGCAGCTTAATGACGGATCAGGTCAGCCCCCAGCATTTT
NA	TRBV5-8	TRBJ2-1	TRBD2	CASSLQGLAEYNEQFF	TGTGCCAGCAGCTTACAAGGTCTAGCGGAGTACAATGAGCAGTTCTTC
NA	TRBV30	TRBJ2-4	NA	CAWSIINIQYF	TGTGCCTGGAGTATAATTAACATTCAGTACTTC
NA	TRBV5-6	TRBJ1-2	NA	CASSPDTLGYANYGYTF	TGTGCCAGCAGCCCGGACACCCTGGGGTATGCTAACTATGGCTACACCTTC
NA	TRBV4-2	TRBJ2-2	TRBD1	CASSHPNTGVTGELFF	TGTGCCAGCAGCCACCCCAACACAGGGGTCACCGGGGAGCTGTTTTTT
few	TRBV7-2	TRBJ2-3	NA	CASSLPSGTQYF	TGTGCCAGCAGCTTACCTTCGGGTACGCAGTATTTT
NA	TRBV7-9	TRBJ1-4	TRBD1	CASSTDRGMMEKLFF	TGTGCCAGCAGCACAGACAGGGGCATGATGGAAAAACTGTTTTTT
NA	TRBV28	TRBJ2-1	TRBD1	CASSFDRGYNEQFF	TGTGCCAGCAGTTTCGACAGGGGTTACAATGAGCAGTTCTTC
NA	TRBV2	TRBJ1-1	NA	CASKLDRANTEAFF	TGTGCCAGCAAGCTGGACAGAGCGAACACTGAAGCTTTCTTT
NA	TRBV4-3	TRBJ2-2	NA	CASSQRRGGGTGELFF	TGCGCCAGCAGCCAAAGGCGGGGTGGCGGCACCGGGGAGCTGTTTTTT
NA	TRBV3-1/TRBV3-2	TRBJ2-3	NA	CASSNEAHTQYF	TGTGCCAGCAGCAACGAGGCTCATACGCAGTATTTT
NA	TRBV30	TRBJ2-7	NA	CAWSVRTDYEQYF	TGTGCCTGGAGTGTAAGGACAGACTACGAGCAGTACTTC
few	TRBV29-1	TRBJ1-6	NA	CSVQEEGSPLHF	TGCAGCGTCCAAGAGGAGGGCTCACCCCTCCACTTT
NA	TRBV5-1	TRBJ1-1	NA	CASSSQVNTEAFF	TGCGCCAGCAGCTCCCAGGTGAACACTGAAGCTTTCTTT
NA	TRBV6-2/TRBV6-3	TRBJ2-7	TRBD1	CASSLRQGVGYIEQYF	TGTGCCAGCAGTTTAAGACAGGGCGTGGGGTATATCGAGCAGTACTTC
NA	TRBV30	TRBJ2-7	TRBD2	CAWSVAGGEQYF	TGTGCCTGGAGTGTGGCGGGAGGGGAGCAGTACTTC
NA	TRBV5-5	TRBJ1-5	NA	CASSLGRAFNQPQHF	TGTGCCAGCAGCTTGGGGAGGGCATTCAATCAGCCCCAGCATTTT
NA	TRBV6-5	TRBJ2-7	TRBD1	CASSWDRENEQYF	TGTGCCAGCAGTTGGGACAGGGAAAACGAGCAGTACTTC
few	TRBV10-3	TRBJ1-3	NA	CAISESIATIYF	TGTGCCATCAGTGAGTCGATAGCCACCATATATTTT
NA	TRBV7-9	TRBJ1-1	NA	CASRRENTEAFF	TGTGCCAGCCGGAGGGAGAACACTGAAGCTTTCTTT
NA	TRBV10-3	TRBJ1-3	TRBD1	CAKSTGPGNTIYF	TGTGCCAAATCGACAGGGCCTGGAAACACCATATATTTT
NA	TRBV5-4	TRBJ1-6	NA	CASSLGGQINSPLHF	TGTGCCAGCAGCTTAGGGGGTCAAATCAATTCACCCCTCCACTTT
NA	TRBV12-3/TRBV12-4	TRBJ2-5	NA	CASSFRGEETQYF	TGTGCCAGCAGTTTCCGCGGGGAAGAGACCCAGTACTTC
NA	TRBV7-9	TRBJ2-3	NA	CASSLRSFTDTQYF	TGTGCCAGCAGCTTACGTTCTTTCACAGATACGCAGTATTTT
NA	TRBV9	TRBJ1-5	TRBD1	CASSAPTGRGSTTSNQPQHF	TGTGCCAGCAGCGCTCCGACGGGCAGGGGGTCTACCACTAGCAATCAGCCCCAGCATTTT
NA	TRBV4-1	TRBJ2-5	TRBD2	CASSQAPGSGISGDQYF	TGCGCCAGCAGCCAAGCCCCGGGTAGCGGGATCTCCGGAGACCAGTACTTC
NA	TRBV5-1	TRBJ2-2	NA	CASSPVAGLTGELFF	TGCGCCAGCAGCCCGGTGGCAGGGTTAACCGGGGAGCTGTTTTTT
NA	TRBV11-2	TRBJ2-1	NA	CASSSSGNSYNEQFF	TGTGCCAGCAGCTCCAGCGGCAACTCCTACAATGAGCAGTTCTTC
few	TRBV5-1	TRBJ2-3	TRBD2	CASSLAGGPADTQYF	TGCGCCAGCAGCTTAGCGGGAGGGCCAGCAGATACGCAGTATTTT
NA	TRBV5-4	TRBJ1-1	TRBD1	CASSPDRDVRNTEAFF	TGTGCCAGCAGTCCCGACAGGGATGTTAGGAACACTGAAGCTTTCTTT
NA	TRBV2	TRBJ2-5	TRBD2	CARGSGRAGETQYF	TGTGCCAGGGGAAGCGGGAGGGCGGGGGAGACCCAGTACTTC
NA	TRBV27	TRBJ2-2	TRBD2	CASSPPSGGAWGELFF	TGTGCCAGCAGTCCTCCTAGCGGGGGGGCCTGGGGGGAGCTGTTTTTT
NA	TRBV10-3	TRBJ2-2	TRBD2	CAISEGRTSGPGELFF	TGTGCCATCAGTGAAGGAAGGACTAGCGGGCCCGGGGAGCTGTTTTTT
NA	TRBV5-1	TRBJ2-7	TRBD1	CASSLTGDLNEQYF	TGCGCCAGCAGCTTGACAGGGGACCTGAACGAGCAGTACTTC
NA	TRBV5-1	TRBJ1-2	NA	CASSLDSGGYGYTF	TGCGCCAGCAGCTTGGACTCGGGGGGCTATGGCTACACCTTC
NA	TRBV12-3/TRBV12-4	TRBJ2-5	TRBD1	CASSLGQGQTQYF	TGTGCCAGCAGTTTGGGACAGGGACAGACCCAGTACTTC
NA	TRBV27	TRBJ2-1	TRBD2	CASSPRLAGVGNEQFF	TGTGCCAGCAGTCCCAGACTAGCGGGAGTCGGGAATGAGCAGTTCTTC
NA	TRBV18	TRBJ1-5	TRBD1	CASSPDQGAHQPQHF	TGTGCCAGCTCACCCGACCAGGGGGCTCATCAGCCCCAGCATTTT
NA	TRBV4-1	TRBJ2-5	TRBD1	CASSLGDSRYTQYF	TGCGCCAGCAGCTTAGGGGACAGTAGATACACCCAGTACTTC
NA	TRBV6-2/TRBV6-3	TRBJ2-7	TRBD1	CASSPPGTGYWYEQYF	TGTGCCAGCAGTCCCCCCGGGACAGGGTATTGGTACGAGCAGTACTTC
NA	TRBV4-2	TRBJ2-5	TRBD1	CASSHPGQGPEETQYF	TGTGCCAGCAGCCATCCCGGACAGGGGCCCGAGGAGACCCAGTACTTC
NA	TRBV27	TRBJ1-5	NA	CASSLLGRQGKNQPQHF	TGTGCCAGCAGTTTATTGGGCCGGCAGGGGAAAAATCAGCCCCAGCATTTT
NA	TRBV7-2	TRBJ2-3	TRBD2	CASSFTPLAGAVDTQYF	TGTGCCAGCAGCTTCACCCCACTAGCGGGAGCTGTAGATACGCAGTATTTT
NA	TRBV5-1	TRBJ1-2	TRBD1	CASSLGPQGAVGYGYTF	TGCGCCAGCAGCTTGGGACCACAGGGGGCGGTTGGCTATGGCTACACCTTC
NA	TRBV19	TRBJ1-1	NA	CASTGVMESEAFF	TGTGCCAGTACGGGGGTGATGGAGAGTGAAGCTTTCTTT
few	TRBV5-4	TRBJ2-7	NA	CASSFPRGEQYF	TGTGCCAGCAGCTTCCCTAGGGGCGAGCAGTACTTC